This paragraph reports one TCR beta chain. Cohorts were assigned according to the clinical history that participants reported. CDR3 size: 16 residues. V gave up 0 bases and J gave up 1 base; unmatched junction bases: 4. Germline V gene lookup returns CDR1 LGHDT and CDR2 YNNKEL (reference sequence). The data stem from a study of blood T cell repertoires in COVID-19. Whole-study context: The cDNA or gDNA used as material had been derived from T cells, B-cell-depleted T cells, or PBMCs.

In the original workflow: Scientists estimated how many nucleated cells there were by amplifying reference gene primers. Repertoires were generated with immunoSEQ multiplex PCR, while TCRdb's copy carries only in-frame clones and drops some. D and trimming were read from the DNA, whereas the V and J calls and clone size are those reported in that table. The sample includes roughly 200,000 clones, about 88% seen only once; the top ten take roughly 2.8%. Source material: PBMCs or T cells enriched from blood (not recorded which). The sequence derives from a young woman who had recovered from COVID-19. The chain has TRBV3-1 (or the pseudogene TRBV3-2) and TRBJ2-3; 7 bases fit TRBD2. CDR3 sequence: CASSQDHRGGTDTQYF. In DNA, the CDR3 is TGTGCCAGCAGCCAAGATCATCGGGGGGGCACAGATACGCAGTATTTT.